The 24 T cell receptor beta chains listed next were all sequenced from one sample in a study of blood T cell repertoires in COVID-19. Only in-frame clones appear in the TCRdb table, and some are missing; sequencing was by immunoSEQ multiplex PCR. The sample includes approximately 89,000 clones, over 75% of them seen just once. The specimen sequenced was peripheral blood. Receptors were obtained from a woman between 65 and 79 years old with acute or convalescent COVID-19.

The chain carries TRBV28 and TRBJ1-5; maybe TRBD1 (5 bases). The CDR3 is 16 amino acids. Germline-derived CDR1 and CDR2 are MDHEN and SYDVKM. The V end was cut by 3 bases, the J end by 3 bases, with 15 bases between. CDR3 sequence: CASSLMVWTHNQPQHF. The CDR3 DNA is TGTGCCAGCAGTTTGATGGTTTGGACACACAATCAGCCCCAGCATTTT.

The chain recombines TRBV28 with TRBJ2-3, with 8 bases aligning to TRBD2. CDR1 MDHEN and CDR2 SYDVKM come from the germline V gene. V lost 5 bases to trimming and J lost 4 bases; unmatched junction nucleotides: 8. The CDR3 loop spans 15 amino acids. The CDR3 region is CASSPHGGGSDTQYF. The CDR3 DNA is TGTGCCAGCAGTCCCCACGGGGGGGGATCAGATACGCAGTATTTT.

This chain connects TRBV30 to TRBJ1-2, with D possibly TRBD1 on 5 matching bases. Germline V CDR1 and CDR2: GTSNPN, SVGIG (reference sequence). The CDR3 consists of 17 residues. With 1 base removed from V and 0 bases from J, the gap between germline ends came to 18 bases. The CDR3 region has the DNA TGTGCCTGGAGTGGTTGGTCGACAGCCGATTCTAACTATGGCTACACCTTC. It translates to CAWSGWSTADSNYGYTF.

A single count supports this clone. The V gene is TRBV7-6, the J gene TRBJ1-1, with D tentatively TRBD1 (5 bases). Trimming shortened V by 2 bases and J by 11 bases, and 15 bases separated the two germline ends. The germline CDR1 and CDR2 sequences are SGHVS and FNYEAQ. CDR3 length: 13 amino acids. CDR3 residues: CASSLSGGVDAFF. CDR3 nucleotides: TGTGCCAGCAGCTTATCGGGGGGGGTGGACGCTTTCTTT.

The chain joins TRBV3-1 (or the pseudogene TRBV3-2) to TRBJ2-1, with D possibly matching TRBD1 (5 bases). CDR1 is LGHDT, CDR2 YNNKEL, per germline (reference sequence). The CDR3 has 16 amino acids. Between the trimmed V and J ends, which lost 1 base and 5 bases, there was a span of 15 bases. The CDR3 sequence: CASSQGSGFAHNEQFF. The CDR3 DNA is TGTGCCAGCAGCCAAGGATCAGGGTTCGCCCACAATGAGCAGTTCTTC.

The V gene is TRBV18, the J gene TRBJ1-1, with D uncertain. This CDR3 contains 14 residues. Germline CDR1 is KGHSH and CDR2 is LQKENI. The ends were cut back, 4 bases at V and 5 bases at J, with 14 bases in the middle. This CDR3 reads CASSREQARTEAFF. The CDR3 DNA reads TGTGCCAGCTCACGAGAGCAGGCCCGGACTGAAGCTTTCTTT.

As to this clone: An end of the junction differs from the germline gene, which may be a read error. CDR3 sequence: CASSPGDNSPLHF. CDR3 coding DNA: TGTGCCAGTAGCCCGGGGGATAATTCACCCCTCCACTTT. The J gene is TRBJ1-6, the V gene TRBV14; TRBD1 might be the D (5 bases). The CDR3 loop spans 13 amino acids. The germline V gene encodes CDR1 SGHDN and CDR2 FVKESK.

V is TRBV5-6 and J is TRBJ1-6; maybe TRBD1 (6 bases). The length of the CDR3 is 16 residues. The V gene's germline CDR1 is SGHDT and CDR2 YYEEEE. The V end lost 4 bases, the J end lost 5 bases, and 16 bases lay between the germline ends. Written as DNA, the CDR3 is TGTGCCAGCAGCCTGGGGCCGACAGGACATAATTCACCCCTCCACTTT. This sequence encodes CASSLGPTGHNSPLHF.

This chain links TRBV27 with TRBJ1-4; D is uncertain. Trimming pared 3 bases from V and 8 bases from J, leaving 10 bases between. Germline-derived CDR1 and CDR2 are MNHEY and SMNVEV (reference sequence). The CDR3 contains 13 residues. The CDR3 region has the DNA TGTGCCAGCAGTTTCCTGAGAGGAGAAAAACTGTTTTTT. Protein: CASSFLRGEKLFF. Full variable domain (remainder filled in from reference TRBV27 and TRBJ1-4): EAQVTQNPRYLITVTGKKLTVTCSQNMNHEYMSWYRQDPGLGLRQIYYSMNVEVTDKGDVPEGYKVSRKEKRNFPLILESPSPNQTSLYFCASSFLRGEKLFFGSGTQLSVL.

This sequence joins TRBV28 and TRBJ1-2; 7 bases agree with TRBD1. V lost 2 bases and J lost 4; bases outside the gene matches: 19. The CDR3 extends over 19 amino acids. Per the germline V gene, CDR1 is MDHEN and CDR2 is SYDVKM. The CDR3 nucleotides read TGTGCCAGCAGTTTAAGGGGGGCGACAGGGTCCAGTGCACCCTATGGCTACACCTTC. Translating gives CASSLRGATGSSAPYGYTF.

The rearrangement links TRBV9 to TRBJ1-1; D unresolved. Germline V gives CDR1 SGDLS, CDR2 YYNGEE. The CDR3 length is 13 residues. V gave up 1 base and J gave up 1 base, with 5 bases separating them. The CDR3 DNA reads TGTGCCAGCAGCGTATCACAGAACACTGAAGCTTTCTTT. Protein sequence: CASSVSQNTEAFF.

The chain uses TRBV13 and TRBJ2-7; tentative D call: TRBD1 (6 bases). CDR1 is PRHDT and CDR2 is FYEKMQ in the germline V gene (reference sequence). V shed 4 bases and J shed 0 bases, with 16 bases lying between them. The CDR3 length is 16 residues. The CDR3 region is CASSSQTGESSYEQYV. The CDR3 nucleotides are TGTGCCAGCAGCTCACAGACAGGTGAAAGCTCCTACGAGCAGTACGTC.

This clone has just a few counts. J is TRBJ2-3 and V is TRBV2, with 8 bases lining up with TRBD1. Germline V CDR1 and CDR2: SNHLY, FYNNEI. This CDR3 region has 13 residues. Trimming at V came to 11 bases and at J to 2 bases, leaving 6 bases not matched to a gene. CDR3 protein: CAGQGPYTDTQYF. CDR3 DNA: TGTGCCGGACAGGGACCGTACACAGATACGCAGTATTTT.

As to this clone: Other DNA sequences in this specimen translate into the identical CDR3. The chain employs TRBV6-2 or TRBV6-3 and TRBJ2-7; a possible D gene is TRBD2 (6 bases). Trimming removed 4 bases from V and 2 bases from J, with 6 bases in between. Germline V gives CDR1 MNHEY, CDR2 SVGEGT. The CDR3 has 12 amino acids. The CDR3 here is CASSSGAYEQYV. The CDR3 DNA reads TGTGCCAGCAGTTCGGGGGCCTACGAGCAGTACGTC.

The chain carries TRBV9 and TRBJ1-3; D gene unclear. The length of the CDR3 is 15 residues. Deletions cut 4 bases from V and 0 bases from J, with 11 bases between. Germline lookup yields CDR1 SGDLS and CDR2 YYNGEE. The CDR3 protein is CASSQVGVSGNTIYF. CDR3 DNA: TGTGCCAGCAGCCAAGTCGGGGTCTCTGGAAACACCATATATTTT.

V and J are TRBV2 and TRBJ2-7; D remains unclear. Trimming removed 8 bases at V and 4 bases at J, with 18 bases between. The CDR3 extends over 14 amino acids. Germline V gene data show CDR1 as SNHLY and CDR2 as FYNNEI. CDR3 residues: CASGLRPINYEQYV. The DNA for the CDR3 is TGTGCCAGCGGGTTGAGGCCCATTAATTACGAGCAGTACGTC.

This clone has only one observation. This chain links TRBV2 with TRBJ1-2; TRBD1 aligns across 7 bases. The germline V gene encodes CDR1 SNHLY and CDR2 FYNNEI. The CDR3 length is 13 residues. V gave up 6 bases and J gave up 2 bases; unmatched junction bases: 3. The CDR3 nucleotides read TGTGCCAGCAGGGGGGACAGAAACTATGGCTACACCTTC. The encoded protein is CASRGDRNYGYTF.

The gene calls are TRBV7-6 and TRBJ2-5; D is perhaps TRBD2 (5 bases). Trimming removed 2 bases at V and 5 bases at J, with 15 bases between. The germline gives CDR1 SGHVS, CDR2 FNYEAQ. This CDR3 has 15 amino acids. This CDR3 is CASSLFPGLGETQYF. CDR3 DNA sequence: TGTGCCAGCAGCTTATTTCCAGGACTGGGGGAGACCCAGTACTTC. Full variable domain (outside the CDR3, taken from reference TRBV7-6 and TRBJ2-5): GAGVSQSPRYKVTKRGQDVALRCDPISGHVSLYWYRQALGQGPEFLTYFNYEAQQDKSGLPNDRFSAERPEGSISTLTIQRTEQRDSAMYRCASSLFPGLGETQYFGPGTRLLVL.

V is TRBV5-1 and J is TRBJ1-2; 7 bases line up with TRBD1. CDR3 length: 15 residues. The germline gives CDR1 SGHRS, CDR2 YFSETQ. V trimming: 4 bases; J trimming: 2 bases; junction bases outside the gene matches: 8. The CDR3 here is CASSLYRGPNYGYTF. DNA of the CDR3: TGCGCCAGCAGCCTTTACAGGGGTCCAAACTATGGCTACACCTTC.

This chain connects TRBV28 to TRBJ1-1, with a possible D match to TRBD1 (6 bases). Germline assignment: CDR1 MDHEN and CDR2 SYDVKM. V shed 6 bases and J shed 1 base, with 9 bases lying between them. The CDR3 has 13 residues. The CDR3 reads CASSSQGNTEAFF. The CDR3 DNA reads as TGTGCCAGCAGCTCACAGGGGAACACTGAAGCTTTCTTT.

The table lists this clone with a few counts. The chain combines TRBV2 with TRBJ2-3; D not resolved. Germline V lookup: CDR1 SNHLY, CDR2 FYNNEI. The V gene lost 5 bases and the J gene lost 5 bases, with 29 bases spanning the gap. This CDR3 contains 19 residues. The CDR3 here is CASSRDIGAPEAGVDTQYF. The DNA of the CDR3 is TGTGCCAGCAGTCGCGACATCGGTGCCCCCGAAGCCGGCGTAGATACGCAGTATTTT.

The chain links TRBV6-4 to TRBJ2-7, with D perhaps matching TRBD1 (5 bases). Germline V CDR1 and CDR2: MRHNA, SNTAGT. This CDR3 contains 17 residues. Trimming took 0 bases from V and 1 from J, leaving 16 bases between them. This chain's CDR3 is CASSDSRLRTKSYEQYV. Here the CDR3 DNA reads TGTGCCAGCAGTGACTCGAGGCTGCGGACAAAGTCCTACGAGCAGTACGTC.

This clone was observed a single time. The V call is TRBV25-1, the J call TRBJ1-6; 7 bases map to TRBD1. J was trimmed by 7 bases and V by 7 bases; bases with no gene match: 7. This CDR3 contains 14 residues. Per germline, CDR1 MGHDK and CDR2 SYGVNS. The CDR3 region is CASTPLQGNSPLHF. CDR3 bases: TGTGCCAGCACCCCTCTACAGGGGAATTCACCCCTCCACTTT.

V usage is TRBV10-3 and J usage is TRBJ2-2; D is possibly TRBD1 (9 bases). Trimming cost V 2 bases and J 4 bases, with 23 bases left between them. The CDR3 has 19 residues. Germline V gene lookup returns CDR1 ENHRY and CDR2 SYGVKD. This chain's CDR3 is CAISEGTGLRGGITGELFF. In DNA form, the CDR3 reads TGTGCCATCAGTGAGGGGACAGGGCTCCGGGGGGGAATCACCGGGGAGCTGTTTTTT.